The 6 T cell receptor beta chains presented below share a single source sample, sequenced in a study of blood T cell repertoires in COVID-19. The data were produced by immunoSEQ multiplex PCR, yet TCRdb's version contains in-frame clones alone and is incomplete. The table shows more than 150,000 clones, with 70% to 90% occurring only once. The specimen was peripheral blood. These receptor sequences come from a man in his forties with active or convalescent COVID-19.

Only a few counts were recorded for this clone. The chain has TRBV29-1 and TRBJ1-2; D gene ambiguous. Germline CDR1 and CDR2: SQVTM and ANQGSEA. CDR3 size: 12 residues. Trimming took 4 bases from V and 4 from J, leaving 10 bases between them. CDR3 loop: CSVVTRGYGYTF. DNA of the CDR3: TGCAGCGTTGTAACACGCGGCTATGGCTACACCTTC. The full variable domain, in which reference TRBV29-1 and TRBJ1-2 provide the parts outside the CDR3, is SAVISQKPSRDICQRGTSLTIQCQVDSQVTMMFWYRQQPGQSLTLIATANQGSEATYESGFVIDKFPISRPNLTFSTLTVSNMSPEDSSIYLCSVVTRGYGYTFGSGTRLTVV.

The gene calls are TRBV7-9 and TRBJ1-2; possibly TRBD1 for D (5 bases). The CDR3 runs to 14 residues. Deletions cut 6 bases from V and 2 bases from J, with 13 bases between. Germline lookup yields CDR1 SEHNR and CDR2 FQNEAQ (reference sequence). The CDR3 spells CASRPGSGNYGYTF. In DNA, the CDR3 is TGTGCCAGCAGGCCAGGGTCAGGAAACTATGGCTACACCTTC.

This rearrangement joins TRBV6-8 to TRBJ1-5; tentatively, D is TRBD1 (5 bases). Trimming pared 2 bases from V and 2 bases from J, leaving 19 bases between. This CDR3 has 18 amino acids. The V gene's germline CDR1 is MNHGY and CDR2 SAAAGT. CDR3 in DNA: TGTGCCAGCAGTTACGGGTGGGCAGAACTCAGGGGCAATCAGCCCCAGCATTTT. Protein sequence: CASSYGWAELRGNQPQHF.

V and J are TRBV9 and TRBJ1-2; the D gene is possibly TRBD1 (6 bases). The CDR3 consists of 14 residues. Germline V gives CDR1 SGDLS, CDR2 YYNGEE. The V end lost 0 bases, the J end lost 7 bases, and 13 bases lay between the germline ends. The CDR3 sequence: CASSVGQGTSGYTF. The CDR3 region has the DNA TGTGCCAGCAGCGTAGGACAAGGGACAAGTGGCTACACCTTC.

This sequence joins TRBV4-2 and TRBJ1-6; 9 bases map to TRBD1. This CDR3 has 14 amino acids. Per germline, CDR1 LGHNA and CDR2 YNFKEQ. The junction had 3 bases not matched to a gene; V was cut back by 2 bases and J by 10 bases. CDR3 sequence: CASSQYRGPSPLHF. CDR3 DNA: TGTGCCAGCAGCCAATACAGGGGGCCGTCACCCCTCCACTTT.

The V call is TRBV2, the J call TRBJ1-2, with a weak D call TRBD1 (6 bases). The CDR3 runs to 11 residues. Trimming shortened V by 8 bases and J by 6 bases, and 10 bases separated the two germline ends. The V gene's germline CDR1 is SNHLY and CDR2 FYNNEI. CDR3 nucleotide sequence: TGTGCCAGCGGACAGTCTAATGGCTACACCTTC. Translation gives CASGQSNGYTF.